The count of the clone carrying this TCR beta chain is one. Its antigen is currently unknown. The data originate from a study of T cell responses to AZD1222 COVID-19 vaccine. General study results and limits: Samples come after the peak T cell response, not at day 14. Reportedly, nearly half the spike-specific TCRs target unmutated variant regions.

Generated by immunoSEQ multiplex PCR, the TCRdb table keeps only in-frame clones and is missing some. The repertoire holds 150,000 to 200,000 clones, more than 75% seen once, with about 24% in the top ten. V lost 4 bases, J lost 0 bases, and 6 bases lay in between. The CDR3 spans 13 residues. Germline CDR1 and CDR2: MRHNA and SNTAGT. Second-dose timings of about 4 or about 12 weeks were pooled. The receptor's source is an adult who received the AZD1222 COVID-19 vaccine. The material sequenced was peripheral blood, taken 28 days after the second AZD1222 dose. The V gene is TRBV6-4, the J gene TRBJ1-1; D remains unclear. The CDR3 sequence is CASSVSVNTEAFF. The DNA for the CDR3 is TGTGCCAGCAGTGTATCGGTGAACACTGAAGCTTTCTTT.